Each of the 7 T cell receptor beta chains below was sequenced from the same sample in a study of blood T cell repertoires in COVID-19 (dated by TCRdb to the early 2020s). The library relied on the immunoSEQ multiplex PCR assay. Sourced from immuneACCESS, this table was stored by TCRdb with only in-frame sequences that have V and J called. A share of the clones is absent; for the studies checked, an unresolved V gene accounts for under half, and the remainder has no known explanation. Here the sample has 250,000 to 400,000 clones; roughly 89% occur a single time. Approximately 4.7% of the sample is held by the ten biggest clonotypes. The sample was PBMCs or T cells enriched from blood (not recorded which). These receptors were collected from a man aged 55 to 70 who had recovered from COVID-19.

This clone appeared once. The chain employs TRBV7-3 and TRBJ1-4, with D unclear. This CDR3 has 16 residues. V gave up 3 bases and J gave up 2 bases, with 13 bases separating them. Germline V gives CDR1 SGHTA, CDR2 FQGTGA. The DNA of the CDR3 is TGTGCCAGCAGCTTGGGCCAGTCTTGGACTAATGAAAAACTGTTTTTT. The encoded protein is CASSLGQSWTNEKLFF.

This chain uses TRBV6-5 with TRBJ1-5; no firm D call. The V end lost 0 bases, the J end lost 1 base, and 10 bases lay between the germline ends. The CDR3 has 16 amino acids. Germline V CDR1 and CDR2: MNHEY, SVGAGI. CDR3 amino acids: CASSYSGPGSNQPQHF. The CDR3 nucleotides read TGTGCCAGCAGTTACTCGGGCCCGGGGAGCAATCAGCCCCAGCATTTT.

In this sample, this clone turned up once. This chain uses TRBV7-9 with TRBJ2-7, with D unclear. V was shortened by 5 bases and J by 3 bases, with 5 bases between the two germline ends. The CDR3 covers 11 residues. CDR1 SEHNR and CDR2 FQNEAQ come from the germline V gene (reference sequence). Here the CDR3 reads CASSPNYEQYF. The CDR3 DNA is TGTGCCAGCAGCCCTAACTACGAGCAGTACTTC.

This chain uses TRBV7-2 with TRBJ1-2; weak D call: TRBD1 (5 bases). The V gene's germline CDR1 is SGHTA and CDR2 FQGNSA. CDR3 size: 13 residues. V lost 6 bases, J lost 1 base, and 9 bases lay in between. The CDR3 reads CASRQGGNYGYTF. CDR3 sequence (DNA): TGTGCCAGCAGGCAGGGAGGTAACTATGGCTACACCTTC.

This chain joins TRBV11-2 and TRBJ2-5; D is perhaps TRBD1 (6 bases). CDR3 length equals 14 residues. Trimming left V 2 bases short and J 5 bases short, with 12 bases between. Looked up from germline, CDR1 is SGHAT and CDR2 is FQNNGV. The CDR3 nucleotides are TGTGCCAGCAGCTTAACGGCAGGGGAGGAGACCCAGTACTTC. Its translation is CASSLTAGEETQYF.

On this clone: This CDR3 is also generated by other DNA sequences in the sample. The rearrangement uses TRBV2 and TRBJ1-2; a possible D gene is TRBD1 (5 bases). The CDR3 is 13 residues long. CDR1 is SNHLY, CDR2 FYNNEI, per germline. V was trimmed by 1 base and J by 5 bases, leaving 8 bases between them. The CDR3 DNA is TGTGCCAGCAGTGAAGAGGGGAATTATGGCTACACCTTC. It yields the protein CASSEEGNYGYTF.

The CDR3 sequence is CASSRDRGSGNTIYF. CDR3 nucleotides: TGTGCCAGCAGCAGGGACAGGGGCTCTGGAAACACCATATATTTT. The chain is built from TRBV6-5 and TRBJ1-3, with TRBD1 identical over 10 bases. Germline CDR1 reads MNHEY; CDR2 reads SVGAGI. The CDR3 covers 15 residues. Trimming at V came to 6 bases and at J to 0 bases, leaving 2 bases not matched to a gene.